These T cell receptor beta chains were read from a single sample in a study of T-cell memory formation after mild COVID-19. Using its own MiXCR run on the 5' RACE reads, TCRdb lists one record per CDR3 protein. The sample contains 45,000 to 65,000 distinct CDR3 sequences, 9% to 9.5% of which appear only once. Input material: PBMCs or a T cell subset sorted from them (not recorded which). The source of these receptors is a man between 18 and 29 years old who had mild COVID-19 (a few samples of this study predate the infection). Cell type and time point are not known. Each CDR3 is given with its conserved first and last residue. Fields, in order: J gene, clone size, V gene, D gene, CDR3 DNA, CDR3 protein. A D gene is named only where the DNA matches it firmly. Expanded clones get a size class; other rows say once, few or many, or leave the size out.

j_call: TRBJ2-5; clone_size: .; v_call: TRBV5-1; d_call: TRBD2; cdr3_nt: TGTGCCAGCAGCCCGCTGGGGGGGAGGCAAGAGACCCAGTACTTC; cdr3_aa: CASSPLGGRQETQYF
j_call: TRBJ2-5; clone_size: .; v_call: TRBV6-2/TRBV6-3; d_call: .; cdr3_nt: TGTGCCAGCATCCTGGGGGAGACCCAGTACTTC; cdr3_aa: CASILGETQYF
j_call: TRBJ2-3; clone_size: many; v_call: TRBV5-1; d_call: .; cdr3_nt: TGCGCCAGCAGGTCGGACAGCACAGATACGCAGTATTTT; cdr3_aa: CASRSDSTDTQYF
j_call: TRBJ1-6; clone_size: .; v_call: TRBV7-9; d_call: TRBD1; cdr3_nt: TGTGCCAGCAGCTTGGACAGGGCAGGGTCACCCCTCCACTTT; cdr3_aa: CASSLDRAGSPLHF
j_call: TRBJ1-1; clone_size: few; v_call: TRBV4-3; d_call: .; cdr3_nt: TGCGCCAGCAGCCCCCAAACAGGGCGTAACACTGAAGCTTTCTTT; cdr3_aa: CASSPQTGRNTEAFF
j_call: TRBJ2-3; clone_size: few; v_call: TRBV20-1; d_call: TRBD2; cdr3_nt: TGCAGTGCTAGAAATCCGCGGACTAGCGGCACAGATACGCAGTATTTT; cdr3_aa: CSARNPRTSGTDTQYF
j_call: TRBJ2-3; clone_size: .; v_call: TRBV7-3; d_call: .; cdr3_nt: TGTGCCAGCAGCTTAGCAAACGGTGCAGATACGCAGTATTTT; cdr3_aa: CASSLANGADTQYF
j_call: TRBJ1-1; clone_size: .; v_call: TRBV29-1; d_call: .; cdr3_nt: TGCAGCGTTGAAGGAGCGCTGCAAGGCACTGAAGCTTTCTTT; cdr3_aa: CSVEGALQGTEAFF
j_call: TRBJ2-1; clone_size: .; v_call: TRBV11-2; d_call: .; cdr3_nt: TGTGCCAGCAGCGCATTAATGGCTGGCCCGGGGGTATACAATGAGCAGTTCTTC; cdr3_aa: CASSALMAGPGVYNEQFF
j_call: TRBJ1-2; clone_size: .; v_call: TRBV20-1; d_call: .; cdr3_nt: TGCAGTGCTAGAGATTTTAAGGGCTACGGCTACACCTTC; cdr3_aa: CSARDFKGYGYTF
j_call: TRBJ1-4; clone_size: .; v_call: TRBV5-1; d_call: TRBD1; cdr3_nt: TGCGCCAGCAGCTTAAACAGGGGTGAAAAACTGTTTTTT; cdr3_aa: CASSLNRGEKLFF